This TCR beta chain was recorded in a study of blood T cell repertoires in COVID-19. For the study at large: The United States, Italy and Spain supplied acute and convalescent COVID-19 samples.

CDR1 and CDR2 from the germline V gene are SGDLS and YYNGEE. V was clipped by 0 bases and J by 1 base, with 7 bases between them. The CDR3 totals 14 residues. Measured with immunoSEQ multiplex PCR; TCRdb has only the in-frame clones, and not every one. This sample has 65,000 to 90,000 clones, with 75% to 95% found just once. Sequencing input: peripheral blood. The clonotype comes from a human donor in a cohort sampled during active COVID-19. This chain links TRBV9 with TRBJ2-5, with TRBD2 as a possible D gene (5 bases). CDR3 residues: CASSVVGSQETQYF. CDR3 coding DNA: TGTGCCAGCAGCGTAGTGGGGAGCCAAGAGACCCAGTACTTC.